One and the same sample provided the 15 T cell receptor beta chains below, sequenced in a study of T cell responses to AZD1222 COVID-19 vaccine. TCRdb keeps only in-frame clones here, not all; method: immunoSEQ multiplex PCR. The sample lists 150,000 to 200,000 clones; roughly 92% were seen once. The source material was peripheral blood, sampled 28 days after the second AZD1222 dose. These receptors all stem from an adult who received the AZD1222 COVID-19 vaccine.

CDR3 DNA: TGTGCCAGCAGTTTCTTCGCCATGGATACGCAGTATTTT. Translation: CASSFFAMDTQYF. The chain links TRBV12-3 or TRBV12-4 to TRBJ2-3; D unresolved. The CDR3 has 13 amino acids. V was shortened by 3 bases and J by 6 bases, with 10 bases between the two germline ends.

V is TRBV6-1 and J is TRBJ2-1; possible D gene TRBD2, 6 bases. CDR1 and CDR2 from the germline V gene are MNHNS and SASEGT. CDR3 length: 18 amino acids. The germline V and J ends were trimmed by 0 bases and 0 bases, with 15 bases remaining between them. This CDR3 is CASSEAPAGLASYNEQFF. As DNA, the CDR3 is TGTGCCAGCAGTGAAGCCCCAGCGGGCCTAGCCTCCTACAATGAGCAGTTCTTC.

With regard to this clone: Within the sample, other DNA sequences also encode this same CDR3. This chain connects TRBV7-8 to TRBJ2-1, with D uncertain. The CDR3 runs to 15 residues. The germline V gene has CDR1 SGHVS and CDR2 FQNEAQ. V was pared by 7 bases and J by 0 bases, with 13 bases between. The CDR3 protein is CASTGTRSSYNEQFF. The CDR3 DNA sequence: TGTGCCAGCACCGGAACCCGCAGCTCCTACAATGAGCAGTTCTTC.

The V gene is TRBV5-5, the J gene TRBJ2-1; 13 positions match TRBD2. V dropped 4 bases and J dropped 3; count of bases not matched to a gene: 4. There are 16 residues in the CDR3. The germline gives CDR1 SGHKS, CDR2 YYEKEE (reference sequence). The CDR3, as DNA: TGTGCCAGCAGCACAGGGACTAGCGGGATCTACAATGAGCAGTTCTTC. Translated: CASSTGTSGIYNEQFF.

The chain joins TRBV12-3 or TRBV12-4 to TRBJ2-1, with 8 nucleotides matching TRBD2. CDR3 size: 12 residues. The ends lost 6 bases at V and 9 bases at J; junction bases unmatched: 4. The CDR3 here is CASSFSGIEQFF. CDR3 coding DNA: TGTGCCAGCAGCTTTAGCGGGATTGAGCAGTTCTTC.

This rearrangement joins TRBV18 to TRBJ1-4, with D possibly being TRBD1 (5 bases). V lost 5 bases and J lost 4, with 14 bases in between. The CDR3 length is 15 residues. The V gene's germline CDR1 is KGHSH and CDR2 LQKENI. Here the CDR3 DNA reads TGTGCCAGCTCAACTACAGGAACCTATAATGAAAAACTGTTTTTT. The encoded protein is CASSTTGTYNEKLFF.

The table lists this clone with a few counts. The chain links TRBV12-3 or TRBV12-4 to TRBJ2-7; D not certain. This CDR3 comprises 11 residues. Between the trimmed V and J ends, which lost 4 bases and 3 bases, there was a span of 4 bases. The CDR3 here is CASSSNYEQYF. The CDR3 DNA reads TGTGCCAGCAGTTCCAACTACGAGCAGTACTTC.

In the case of this clone: Other DNA variants within this sample encode the same CDR3. This CDR3 reads CASSTGTGSYEQYF. As DNA, the CDR3 is TGTGCCAGTAGCACCGGGACAGGGTCCTACGAGCAGTACTTC. The chain has TRBV19 and TRBJ2-7, with TRBD1 matching 9 bases. The CDR3 consists of 14 residues. The V gene end was trimmed by 6 bases and the J gene end by 1 base; junction bases not matched to a gene: 4. Germline V gene sequence: CDR1 LNHDA, CDR2 SQIVND (reference sequence).

The chain carries TRBV6-5 and TRBJ2-1; no definite D call. The CDR3 loop spans 15 amino acids. Trimming took off 5 bases at V and 0 bases at J, with 11 bases between the two ends. Germline CDR1 MNHEY, CDR2 SVGAGI. DNA of the CDR3: TGTGCCAGCAGTACCCTGGCGGTCTCCTACAATGAGCAGTTCTTC. It is translated as CASSTLAVSYNEQFF.

CDR3 sequence reads: CAWSRGGYSGNTIYF. The CDR3 DNA sequence: TGTGCCTGGAGCCGTGGGGGATACTCTGGAAACACCATATATTTT. The chain recombines TRBV30 with TRBJ1-3; TRBD1 is a possible D gene (5 bases). CDR3 length: 15 residues. Per the germline V gene, CDR1 is GTSNPN and CDR2 is SVGIG (reference sequence). The germline V and J ends were trimmed by 3 bases and 0 bases, with 12 bases remaining between them. Drawing the rest from reference TRBV30 and TRBJ1-3, the complete variable domain is SQTIHQWPATLVQPVGSPLSLECTVEGTSNPNLYWYRQAAGRGLQLLFYSVGIGQISSEVPQNLSASRPQDRQFILSSKKLLLSDSGFYLCAWSRGGYSGNTIYFGEGSWLTVV.

The CDR3 DNA sequence: TGTGCCAGCGGGGGGGACGGCCAAGAGACCCAGTACTTC. Translated, it gives CASGGDGQETQYF. The chain combines TRBV7-9 with TRBJ2-5; 7 bases align to TRBD2. V gave up 8 bases and J gave up 1 base; unmatched junction bases: 4. The CDR3 length is 13 residues. Germline CDR1 SEHNR, CDR2 FQNEAQ (reference sequence).

The chain joins TRBV11-2 to TRBJ2-2; 8 bases map to TRBD2. The CDR3 extends over 16 amino acids. In germline, CDR1 is SGHAT, CDR2 FQNNGV. V was clipped by 6 bases and J by 6 bases; unmatched bases: 12. For the CDR3, the DNA is TGTGCCAGCAGATCTATAGCGGGGCCCGGAGCCGGGGAGCTGTTTTTT. Protein product: CASRSIAGPGAGELFF.

J is TRBJ2-1 and V is TRBV9; D remains ambiguous. Germline V gene lookup returns CDR1 SGDLS and CDR2 YYNGEE. The CDR3 is 15 amino acids. V was clipped by 2 bases and J by 0 bases, with 9 bases between them. This CDR3 reads CASSVGGLSYNEQFF. In nucleotides, the CDR3 is TGTGCCAGCAGCGTGGGTGGGCTCTCCTACAATGAGCAGTTCTTC.

The rearrangement uses TRBV19 and TRBJ2-5, with 10 bases aligning to TRBD2. The CDR3 runs 16 residues. Germline lookup yields CDR1 LNHDA and CDR2 SQIVND (reference sequence). Losses at the gene ends were 4 bases for V and 5 bases for J; bases not matched to a gene: 10. CDR3 amino acids: CASSKNPSGSGETQYF. The DNA of the CDR3 is TGTGCCAGTAGTAAAAATCCTAGCGGGAGTGGGGAGACCCAGTACTTC.

CDR3: CASSFLQGNSPLHF. The CDR3 nucleotides read TGTGCCAGCAGCTTCCTGCAGGGAAATTCACCCCTCCACTTT. V and J are TRBV11-3 and TRBJ1-6, with D possibly being TRBD1 (5 bases). The CDR3 contains 14 residues. The germline gives CDR1 SGHNT, CDR2 YENEEA. V lost 3 bases to trimming and J lost 7 bases, with 10 bases between them.